One and the same sample provided the 10 T cell receptor beta chains below, sequenced in a study of cytomegalovirus exposure and HLA in healthy donors. Only in-frame clones appear in the TCRdb table, and some are missing; sequencing was by immunoSEQ multiplex PCR. Among about 56,000 clones listed, about 92% were seen once. The sample taken for sequencing was PBMCs. These receptors were collected from a man between 18 and 35 years old in good health and CMV-seronegative.

The gene calls are TRBV14 and TRBJ2-5; D might be TRBD1 (5 bases). The germline CDR1 and CDR2 sequences are SGHDN and FVKESK. The CDR3 consists of 13 residues. V was cut by 2 bases and J by 5 bases, with 9 bases left in between. The chain's CDR3 is CASSQSGSETQYF. CDR3 DNA sequence: TGTGCCAGCAGCCAATCAGGGTCGGAGACCCAGTACTTC.

The chain carries TRBV15 and TRBJ1-1; the D gene is possibly TRBD1 (5 bases). Trimming cost V 7 bases and J 5 bases, with 14 bases left between them. CDR3 length equals 13 residues. Germline V gene data show CDR1 as LNHNV and CDR2 as YYDKDF (reference sequence). The CDR3 sequence: CATTRQSETEAFF. CDR3 nucleotide sequence: TGTGCCACCACGAGACAGTCCGAGACTGAAGCTTTCTTT. The full variable domain, its missing parts supplied by reference TRBV15 and TRBJ1-1, is DAMVIQNPRYQVTQFGKPVTLSCSQTLNHNVMYWYQQKSSQAPKLLFHYYDKDFNNEADTPDNFQSRRPNTSFCFLDIRSPGLGDTAMYLCATTRQSETEAFFGQGTRLTVV.

The chain recombines TRBV19 with TRBJ2-3; TRBD2 matches at 14 bases. Trimming at V came to 3 bases and at J to 6 bases, leaving 17 bases not matched to a gene. This CDR3 is built from 20 residues. The germline gives CDR1 LNHDA, CDR2 SQIVND (reference sequence). CDR3 sequence: CASSMVRGLAGVSGLDTQYF. CDR3 coding DNA: TGTGCCAGTAGTATGGTGCGGGGACTAGCGGGAGTAAGTGGGTTGGATACGCAGTATTTT. Filled out from reference TRBV19 and TRBJ2-3, the complete variable domain reads DGGITQSPKYLFRKEGQNVTLSCEQNLNHDAMYWYRQDPGQGLRLIYYSQIVNDFQKGDIAEGYSVSREKKESFPLTVTSAQKNPTAFYLCASSMVRGLAGVSGLDTQYFGPGTRLTVL.

This clone was seen only once. CDR3 sequence reads: CASSLVQLEETQYF. As DNA, the CDR3 is TGTGCCAGCAGCTTGGTACAGTTAGAAGAGACCCAGTACTTC. This chain connects TRBV5-4 to TRBJ2-5; no reliable D call. With 0 bases removed from V and 3 bases from J, the gap between germline ends came to 9 bases. There are 14 residues in the CDR3. Germline CDR1 is SGHNT and CDR2 is YYREEE (reference sequence).

In its sample, this clone was seen a few times. In the same sample, other DNA sequences code for this CDR3. This chain links TRBV4-3 with TRBJ2-1; 8 bases fit TRBD2. With V trimmed by 0 bases and J by 4 bases, 2 bases remained unmatched. The CDR3 has 15 amino acids. Germline CDR1 LGHNA, CDR2 YSLEER. In DNA, the CDR3 is TGCGCCAGCAGCCAAGAGTCGGGAGGGTACAATGAGCAGTTCTTC. Translated, it gives CASSQESGGYNEQFF.

V is TRBV6-1 and J is TRBJ2-3; 10 nucleotides agree with TRBD2. The germline CDR1 and CDR2 sequences are MNHNS and SASEGT. CDR3 length: 15 amino acids. With 2 bases clipped from V and 6 bases from J, the junction kept 5 bases outside the gene matches. The CDR3 reads CASSESGRAVDTQYF. Here the CDR3 DNA reads TGTGCCAGCAGTGAAAGCGGGAGGGCCGTTGATACGCAGTATTTT.

In nucleotides, the CDR3 is TGCAGCGTTGAAGCAGCTAGGACAGGGCCGGCAGATACGCAGTATTTT. Its translation is CSVEAARTGPADTQYF. The chain uses TRBV29-1 and TRBJ2-3; the match to TRBD1 covers 8 bases. In germline, CDR1 is SQVTM, CDR2 ANQGSEA. The CDR3 is made up of 16 amino acids. V was clipped by 1 base and J by 4 bases; unmatched bases: 10.

The chain uses TRBV11-3 and TRBJ2-5; D may be TRBD2 (6 bases). CDR3 length: 15 amino acids. V was trimmed by 5 bases and J by 5 bases, leaving 18 bases between them. Germline V CDR1 and CDR2: SGHNT, YENEEA. This chain's CDR3 is CASSQRTPEGETQYF. DNA of the CDR3: TGTGCCAGCAGCCAGAGGACCCCGGAGGGGGAGACCCAGTACTTC. The entire variable domain, with the rest obtained from reference TRBV11-3 and TRBJ2-5, is as follows: EAGVVQSPRYKIIEKKQPVAFWCNPISGHNTLYWYLQNLGQGPELLIRYENEEAVDDSQLPKDRFSAERLKGVDSTLKIQPAELGDSAVYLCASSQRTPEGETQYFGPGTRLLVL.

With regard to this clone: One end of the junction does not line up with germline, which may come from a read error. This chain links TRBV4-1 with TRBJ2-7; the match to TRBD2 covers 11 bases. This CDR3 spans 16 amino acids. Germline V CDR1 and CDR2: MGHRA, YSYEKL. The CDR3 loop is CASNQPTSGRDYEQYF. In nucleotides, the CDR3 is TGCGCCAGCAACCAACCTACTAGCGGGAGAGACTACGAGCAGTACTTC.

This chain uses TRBV5-4 with TRBJ1-1, with D tentatively TRBD1 (6 bases). Germline lookup yields CDR1 SGHNT and CDR2 YYREEE (reference sequence). The length of the CDR3 is 15 residues. Trimming took 6 bases from V and 4 from J, leaving 19 bases between them. This CDR3 reads CASIEQGGLATEAFF. For the CDR3, the DNA is TGTGCCAGCATCGAACAGGGAGGGCTTGCCACTGAAGCTTTCTTT.